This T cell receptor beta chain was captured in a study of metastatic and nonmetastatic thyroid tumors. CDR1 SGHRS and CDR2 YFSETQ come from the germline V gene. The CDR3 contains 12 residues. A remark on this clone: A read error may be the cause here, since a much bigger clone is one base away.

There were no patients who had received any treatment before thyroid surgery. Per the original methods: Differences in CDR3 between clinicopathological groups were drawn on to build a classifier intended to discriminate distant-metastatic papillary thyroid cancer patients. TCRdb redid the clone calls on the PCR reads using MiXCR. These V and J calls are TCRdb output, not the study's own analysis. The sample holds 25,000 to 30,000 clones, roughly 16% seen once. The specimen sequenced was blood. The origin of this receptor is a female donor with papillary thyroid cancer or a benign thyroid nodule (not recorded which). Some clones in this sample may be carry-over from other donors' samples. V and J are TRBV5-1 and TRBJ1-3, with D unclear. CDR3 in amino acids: CASSWEGNTIHF. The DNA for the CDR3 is TGCGCCAGCAGCTGGGAAGGAAACACCATACATTTT. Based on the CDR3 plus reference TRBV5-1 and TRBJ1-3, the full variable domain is KAGVTQTPRYLIKTRGQQVTLSCSPISGHRSVSWYQQTPGQGLQFLFEYFSETQRNKGNFPGRFSGRQFSNSRSEMNVSTLELGDSALYLCASSWEGNTIHFGEGSWLTVV.